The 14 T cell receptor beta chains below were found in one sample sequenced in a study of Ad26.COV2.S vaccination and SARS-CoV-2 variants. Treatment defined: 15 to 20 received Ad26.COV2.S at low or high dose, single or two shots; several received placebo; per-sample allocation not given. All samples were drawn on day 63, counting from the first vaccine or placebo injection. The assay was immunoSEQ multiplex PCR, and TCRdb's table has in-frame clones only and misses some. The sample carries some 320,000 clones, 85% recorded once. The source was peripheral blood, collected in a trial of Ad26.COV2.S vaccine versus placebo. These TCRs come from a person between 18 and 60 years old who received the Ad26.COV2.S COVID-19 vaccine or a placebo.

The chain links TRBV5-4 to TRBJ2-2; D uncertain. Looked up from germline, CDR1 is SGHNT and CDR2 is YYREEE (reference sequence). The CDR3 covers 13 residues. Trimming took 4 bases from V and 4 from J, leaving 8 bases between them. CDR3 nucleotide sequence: TGTGCCAGCAGCCAAAACCCCACCGGGGAGCTGTTTTTT. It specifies CASSQNPTGELFF.

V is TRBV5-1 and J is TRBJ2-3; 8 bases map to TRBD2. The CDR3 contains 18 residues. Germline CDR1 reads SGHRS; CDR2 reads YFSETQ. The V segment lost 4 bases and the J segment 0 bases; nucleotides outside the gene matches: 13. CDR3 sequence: CASSRGGGRPGSTDTQYF. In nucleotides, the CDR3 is TGCGCCAGCAGCCGGGGCGGGGGGCGCCCCGGCAGCACAGATACGCAGTATTTT.

The CDR3: CASSQDLNVLTF. In DNA, the CDR3 is TGTGCCAGCAGCCAAGATCTCAACGTCCTGACTTTC. The rearrangement joins TRBV3-1 (or the pseudogene TRBV3-2) to TRBJ2-6; D gene ambiguous. V was clipped by 0 bases and J by 9 bases, with 3 bases between them. CDR1 is LGHDT, CDR2 YNNKEL, per germline (reference sequence). The CDR3 runs 12 residues.

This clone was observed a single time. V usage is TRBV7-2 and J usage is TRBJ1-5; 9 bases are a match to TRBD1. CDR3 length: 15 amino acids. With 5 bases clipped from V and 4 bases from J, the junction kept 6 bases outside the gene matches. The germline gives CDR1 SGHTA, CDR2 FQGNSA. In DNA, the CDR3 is TGTGCCAGCAGCATAAGCGGGACAGGGAATCAGCCCCAGCATTTT. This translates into CASSISGTGNQPQHF.

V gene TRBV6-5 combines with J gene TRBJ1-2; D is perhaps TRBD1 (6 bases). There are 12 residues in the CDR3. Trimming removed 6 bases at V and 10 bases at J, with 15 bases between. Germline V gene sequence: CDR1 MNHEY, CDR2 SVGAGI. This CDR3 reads CASRYQGSTYTF. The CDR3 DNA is TGTGCCAGCAGGTACCAGGGGTCGACCTACACCTTC.

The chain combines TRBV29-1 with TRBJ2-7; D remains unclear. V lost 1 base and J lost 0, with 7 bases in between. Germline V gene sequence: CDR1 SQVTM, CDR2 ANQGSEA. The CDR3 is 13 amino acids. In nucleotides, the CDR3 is TGCAGCGTTGAAGCGGAGAGCTCCTACGAGCAGTACTTC. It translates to CSVEAESSYEQYF.

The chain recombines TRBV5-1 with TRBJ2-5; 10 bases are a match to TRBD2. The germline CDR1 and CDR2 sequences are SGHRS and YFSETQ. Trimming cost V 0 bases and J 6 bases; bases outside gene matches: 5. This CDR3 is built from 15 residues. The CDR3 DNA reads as TGCGCCAGCAGCTTGGCAGCGGGGGGGCCCCAGACCCAGTACTTC. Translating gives CASSLAAGGPQTQYF.

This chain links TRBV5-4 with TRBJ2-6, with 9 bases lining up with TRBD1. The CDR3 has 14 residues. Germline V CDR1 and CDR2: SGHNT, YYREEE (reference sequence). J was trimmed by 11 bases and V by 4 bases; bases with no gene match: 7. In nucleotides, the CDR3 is TGTGCCAGCAGCCTATCGGACAGGGGTTACGTCCTGACTTTC. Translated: CASSLSDRGYVLTF.

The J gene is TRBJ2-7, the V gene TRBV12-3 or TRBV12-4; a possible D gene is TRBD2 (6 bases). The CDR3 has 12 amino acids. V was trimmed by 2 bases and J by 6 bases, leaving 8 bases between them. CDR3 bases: TGTGCCAGCAGTTTAATGGGGGGCGAGCAGTACTTC. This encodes CASSLMGGEQYF.

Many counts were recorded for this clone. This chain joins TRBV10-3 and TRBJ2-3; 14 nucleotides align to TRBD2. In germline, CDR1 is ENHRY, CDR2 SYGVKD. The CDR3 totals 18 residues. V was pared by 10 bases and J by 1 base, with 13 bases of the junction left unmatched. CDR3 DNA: TGTGCCACCCAAAGGACCGGGACTAGCGGGGGAGGCACAGATACGCAGTATTTT. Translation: CATQRTGTSGGGTDTQYF.

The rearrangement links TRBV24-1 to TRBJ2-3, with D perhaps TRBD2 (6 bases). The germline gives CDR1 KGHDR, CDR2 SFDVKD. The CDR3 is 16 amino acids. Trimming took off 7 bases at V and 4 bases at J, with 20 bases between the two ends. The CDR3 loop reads CATSDPLGGGADTQYF. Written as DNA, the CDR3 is TGTGCCACCAGCGATCCCCTCGGTGGCGGGGCAGATACGCAGTATTTT.

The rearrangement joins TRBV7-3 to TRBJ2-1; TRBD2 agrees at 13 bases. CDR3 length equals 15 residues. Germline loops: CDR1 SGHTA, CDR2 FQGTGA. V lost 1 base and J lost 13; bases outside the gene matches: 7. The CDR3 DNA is TGTGCCAGCAGCTTAATCGGACTAGCGGGGGAACCTCAGTTCTTC. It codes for CASSLIGLAGEPQFF.

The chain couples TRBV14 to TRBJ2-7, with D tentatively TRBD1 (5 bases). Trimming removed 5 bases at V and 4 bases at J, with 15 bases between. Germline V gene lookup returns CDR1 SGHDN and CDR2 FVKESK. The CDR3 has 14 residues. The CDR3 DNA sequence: TGTGCCAGCAGCAGGGGAACCCGCCAATACGAGCAGTACTTC. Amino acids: CASSRGTRQYEQYF.

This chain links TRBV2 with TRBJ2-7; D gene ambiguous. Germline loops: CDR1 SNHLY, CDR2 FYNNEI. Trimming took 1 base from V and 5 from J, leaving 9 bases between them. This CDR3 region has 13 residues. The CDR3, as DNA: TGTGCCAGCAGTGAAGGGCATGGCCACGAGCAGTACTTC. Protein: CASSEGHGHEQYF.